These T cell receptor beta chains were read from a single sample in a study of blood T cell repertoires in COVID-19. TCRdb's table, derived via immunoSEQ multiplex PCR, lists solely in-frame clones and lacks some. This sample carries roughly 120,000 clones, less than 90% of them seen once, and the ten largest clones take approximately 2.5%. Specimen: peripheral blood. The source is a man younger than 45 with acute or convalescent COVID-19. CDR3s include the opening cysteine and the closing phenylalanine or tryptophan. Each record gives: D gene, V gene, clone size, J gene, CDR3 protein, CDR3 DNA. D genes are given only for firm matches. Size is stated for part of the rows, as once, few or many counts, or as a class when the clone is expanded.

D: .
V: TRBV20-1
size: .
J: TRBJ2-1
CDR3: CSASRLREGDNEQFF
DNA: TGCAGTGCTAGTAGACTTAGAGAGGGGGATAATGAGCAGTTCTTC

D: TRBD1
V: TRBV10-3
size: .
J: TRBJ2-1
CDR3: CAISDTSIQGKGYNEQFF
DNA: TGTGCCATCAGTGACACAAGCATACAGGGGAAGGGATACAATGAGCAGTTCTTC

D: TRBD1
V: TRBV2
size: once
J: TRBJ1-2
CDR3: CASSESWVPRGTSGYTF
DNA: TGTGCCAGCAGTGAATCGTGGGTTCCCAGGGGGACTTCCGGCTACACCTTC

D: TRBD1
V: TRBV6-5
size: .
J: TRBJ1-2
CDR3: CASSISPGTGSGYTF
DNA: TGTGCCAGCAGTATCAGTCCCGGGACAGGGAGTGGCTACACCTTC

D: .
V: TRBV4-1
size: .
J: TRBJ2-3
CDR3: CASSQEEDTQYF
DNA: TGCGCCAGCAGCCAAGAGGAGGATACGCAGTATTTT

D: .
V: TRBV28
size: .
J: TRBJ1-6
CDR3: CASSYPASSYNSPLHF
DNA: TGTGCCAGCAGTTACCCGGCTAGCTCCTATAATTCACCCCTCCACTTT

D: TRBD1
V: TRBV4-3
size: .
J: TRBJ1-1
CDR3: CASSQDRQGNTEAFF
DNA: TGCGCCAGCAGCCAAGATCGACAGGGGAACACTGAAGCTTTCTTT

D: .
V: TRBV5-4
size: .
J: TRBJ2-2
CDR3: CASSPLTGELFF
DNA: TGTGCCAGCAGTCCACTCACCGGGGAGCTGTTTTTT

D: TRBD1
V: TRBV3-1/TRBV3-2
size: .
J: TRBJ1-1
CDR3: CASSQQGARNTEAFF
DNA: TGTGCCAGCAGCCAACAGGGGGCGCGGAACACTGAAGCTTTCTTT

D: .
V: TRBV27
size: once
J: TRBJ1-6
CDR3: CASTPLGTVDSPLHF
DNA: TGTGCCAGCACCCCTTTGGGGACTGTGGATTCACCCCTCCACTTT

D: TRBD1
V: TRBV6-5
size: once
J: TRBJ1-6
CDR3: CASREGQNNSPLHF
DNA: TGTGCCAGCAGAGAGGGACAGAATAATTCACCCCTCCACTTT

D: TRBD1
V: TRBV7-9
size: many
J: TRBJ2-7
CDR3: CASSWLAPRDRGYEQYF
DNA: TGTGCCAGCAGCTGGTTGGCTCCCCGGGACAGGGGATACGAGCAGTACTTC

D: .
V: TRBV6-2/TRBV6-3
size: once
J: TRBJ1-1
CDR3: CASSHDSTMNTEAFF
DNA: TGTGCCAGCAGCCACGACAGCACCATGAACACTGAAGCTTTCTTT

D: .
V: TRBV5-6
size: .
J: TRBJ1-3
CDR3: CASSLGTVSGNTIYF
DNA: TGTGCCAGCAGCTTGGGGACAGTCTCTGGAAACACCATATATTTT

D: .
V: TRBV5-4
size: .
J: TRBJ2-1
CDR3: CASSLASGLADNEQFF
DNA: TGTGCCAGCAGCTTAGCCTCCGGGTTAGCGGATAATGAGCAGTTCTTC

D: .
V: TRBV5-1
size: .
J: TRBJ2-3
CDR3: CASNWRGEADTQYF
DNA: TGCGCCAGCAACTGGCGGGGCGAGGCAGATACGCAGTATTTT

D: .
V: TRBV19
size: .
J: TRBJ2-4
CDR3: CASSMGGRAKNIQYF
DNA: TGTGCCAGTAGTATGGGGGGGCGGGCCAAAAACATTCAGTACTTC

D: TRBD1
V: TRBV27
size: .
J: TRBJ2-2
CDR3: CASSSLSGTGGAWDTGELFF
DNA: TGTGCCAGCAGTTCCTTAAGCGGGACAGGGGGCGCGTGGGACACCGGGGAGCTGTTTTTT

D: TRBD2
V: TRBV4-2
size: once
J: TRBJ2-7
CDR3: CASSQVLSGGTSYEQYF
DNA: TGTGCCAGCAGCCAAGTTCTATCTGGGGGGACTAGCTACGAGCAGTACTTC

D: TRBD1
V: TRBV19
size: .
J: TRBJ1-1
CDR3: CASSPYRGAEAFF
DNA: TGTGCCAGTAGTCCCTACAGGGGGGCTGAAGCTTTCTTT

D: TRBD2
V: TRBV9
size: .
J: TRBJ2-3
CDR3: CASSVGLAATDTQYF
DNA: TGTGCCAGCAGCGTAGGGCTAGCGGCTACAGATACGCAGTATTTT

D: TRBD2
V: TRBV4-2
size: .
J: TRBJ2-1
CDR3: CASSHEGDERGSYNEQFF
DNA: TGTGCCAGCAGCCATGAGGGGGACGAGCGGGGGAGTTACAATGAGCAGTTCTTC

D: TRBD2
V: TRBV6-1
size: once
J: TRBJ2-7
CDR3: CASSEESAGGYEQYF
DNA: TGTGCCAGCAGTGAAGAATCCGCGGGGGGTTACGAGCAGTACTTC

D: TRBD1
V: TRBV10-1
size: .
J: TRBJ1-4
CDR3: CASRGTGATNEKLFF
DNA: TGCGCCAGCAGGGGTACAGGGGCAACTAATGAAAAACTGTTTTTT

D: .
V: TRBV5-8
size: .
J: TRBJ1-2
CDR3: CASSLDSSFYGYTF
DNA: TGTGCCAGCAGCTTGGATTCGTCTTTTTATGGCTACACCTTC

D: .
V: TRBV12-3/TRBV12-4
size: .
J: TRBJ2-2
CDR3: CASKGPNTGELFF
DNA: TGTGCCAGCAAGGGGCCGAACACCGGGGAGCTGTTTTTT

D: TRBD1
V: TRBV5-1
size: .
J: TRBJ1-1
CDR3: CASSDGTENTEAFF
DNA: TGCGCCAGCAGCGACGGGACAGAGAACACTGAAGCTTTCTTT

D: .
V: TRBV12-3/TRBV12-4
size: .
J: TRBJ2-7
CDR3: CASSFRGAYEQYF
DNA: TGTGCCAGCAGTTTTCGCGGGGCCTACGAGCAGTACTTC

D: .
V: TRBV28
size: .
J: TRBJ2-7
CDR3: CASSQRYEQYF
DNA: TGTGCCAGCAGCCAGCGGTACGAGCAGTACTTC

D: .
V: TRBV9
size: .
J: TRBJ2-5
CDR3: CASSPSGYQETQYF
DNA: TGTGCCAGCAGCCCCTCAGGGTACCAAGAGACCCAGTACTTC

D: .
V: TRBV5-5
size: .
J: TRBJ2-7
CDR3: CASSLWEGAYEQYF
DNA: TGTGCCAGCAGCTTGTGGGAGGGGGCCTACGAGCAGTACTTC

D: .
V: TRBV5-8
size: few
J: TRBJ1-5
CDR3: CASSLVGFEQPQHF
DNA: TGTGCCAGCAGCTTGGTCGGGTTCGAGCAGCCCCAGCATTTT

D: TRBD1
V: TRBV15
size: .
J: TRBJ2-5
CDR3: CATSRGAGQGRSPQETQYF
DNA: TGTGCCACCAGCAGAGGTGCCGGACAGGGCCGTAGTCCGCAAGAGACCCAGTACTTC

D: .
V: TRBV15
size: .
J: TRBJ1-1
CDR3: CATSREGRGTTEAFF
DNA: TGTGCCACCAGCAGAGAAGGAAGGGGAACCACTGAAGCTTTCTTT

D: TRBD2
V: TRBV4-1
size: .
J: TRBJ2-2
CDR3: CASSHTGLDNTGELFF
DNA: TGCGCCAGCAGCCATACGGGACTAGATAACACCGGGGAGCTGTTTTTT

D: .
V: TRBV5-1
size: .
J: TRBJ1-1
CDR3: CASGQQSQGNTEAFF
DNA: TGCGCCAGCGGACAGCAGTCACAGGGGAACACTGAAGCTTTCTTT

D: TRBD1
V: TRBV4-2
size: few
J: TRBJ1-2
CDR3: CASSQGTGGFYGYTF
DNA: TGTGCCAGCAGCCAGGGGACAGGGGGGTTCTATGGCTACACCTTC

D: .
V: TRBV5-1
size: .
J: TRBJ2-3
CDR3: CASSRSGTHTDTQYF
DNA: TGCGCCAGCAGCCGCTCCGGGACACACACAGATACGCAGTATTTT

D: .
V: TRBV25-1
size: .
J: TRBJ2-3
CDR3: CASSDDSPDTQYF
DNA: TGTGCCAGCAGTGATGACTCCCCAGATACGCAGTATTTT

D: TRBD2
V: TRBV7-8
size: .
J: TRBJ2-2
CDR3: CASSVLAGQNTGELFF
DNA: TGTGCCAGCAGCGTCTTAGCGGGACAGAACACCGGGGAGCTGTTTTTT

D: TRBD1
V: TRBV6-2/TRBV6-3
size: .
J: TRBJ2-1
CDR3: CASSAGTGFSEQFF
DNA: TGTGCCAGCAGCGCCGGGACAGGGTTTAGTGAGCAGTTCTTC

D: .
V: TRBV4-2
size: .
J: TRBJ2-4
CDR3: CASSQDPRQGGVAKNIQYF
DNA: TGTGCCAGCAGCCAAGACCCTAGGCAGGGGGGAGTAGCCAAAAACATTCAGTACTTC

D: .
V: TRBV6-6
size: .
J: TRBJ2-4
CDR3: CASSRGNDIQYF
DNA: TGTGCCAGCAGTAGGGGAAACGACATTCAGTACTTC

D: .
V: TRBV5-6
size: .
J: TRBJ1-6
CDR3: CASSSTDRVNSPLHF
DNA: TGTGCCAGCAGCTCAACGGACAGAGTAAATTCACCCCTCCACTTT

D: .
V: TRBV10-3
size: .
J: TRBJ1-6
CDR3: CAISEYGQSNSPLHF
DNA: TGTGCCATCAGTGAGTACGGACAATCGAATTCACCCCTCCACTTT

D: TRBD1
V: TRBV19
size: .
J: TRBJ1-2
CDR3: CASSIPGQGAEGYTF
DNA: TGTGCCAGTAGTATTCCGGGACAGGGTGCGGAAGGCTACACCTTC

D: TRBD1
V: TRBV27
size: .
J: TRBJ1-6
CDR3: CASSWGQANSPLHF
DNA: TGTGCCAGCAGTTGGGGACAGGCGAATTCACCCCTCCACTTT

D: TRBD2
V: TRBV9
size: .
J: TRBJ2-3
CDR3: CASSVRASGYTDTQYF
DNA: TGTGCCAGCAGCGTAAGGGCTAGCGGGTATACAGATACGCAGTATTTT

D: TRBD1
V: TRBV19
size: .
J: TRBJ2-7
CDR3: CASSIGSGGTYEQYF
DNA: TGTGCCAGTAGTATAGGGTCAGGGGGCACCTACGAGCAGTACTTC

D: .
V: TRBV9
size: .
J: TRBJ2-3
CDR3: CASSVGGGGPLDTQYF
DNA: TGTGCCAGCAGCGTAGGAGGGGGAGGGCCGCTCGATACGCAGTATTTT

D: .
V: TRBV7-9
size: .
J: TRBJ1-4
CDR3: CASSLGGWKLFF
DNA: TGTGCCAGCAGCTTAGGCGGGTGGAAACTGTTTTTT